Following are 18 T cell receptor beta chains from one sample sequenced in a study of T cells after yellow fever vaccination. TCRdb passed the 5' RACE reads through MiXCR, listing each CDR3 protein once. The sample has 80,000 to 100,000 distinct CDR3 sequences, under 6.5% seen once; the top ten hold under 50%. This specimen was CD8+ T cells sorted from PBMCs, taken 10 days after the yellow fever booster vaccination. Receptor source: a man between 18 and 29 years old who received the YFV17D yellow fever vaccine.

The rearrangement uses TRBV14 and TRBJ2-3; TRBD2 matches at 11 bases. This CDR3 comprises 17 residues. V dropped 4 bases and J dropped 2; count of bases not matched to a gene: 8. CDR1 and CDR2 from the germline V gene are SGHDN and FVKESK. In DNA, the CDR3 is TGTGCCAGCAGCCGCTTCCAGGGACTAGCGGCCACAGATACGCAGTATTTT. This translates into CASSRFQGLAATDTQYF. The full variable domain, completed using reference TRBV14 and TRBJ2-3, is EAGVTQFPSHSVIEKGQTVTLRCDPISGHDNLYWYRRVMGKEIKFLLHFVKESKQDESGMPNNRFLAERTGGTYSTLKVQPAELEDSGVYFCASSRFQGLAATDTQYFGPGTRLTVL.

This chain connects TRBV7-3 to TRBJ1-1; no clear D gene. V dropped 3 bases and J dropped 1 base, with 6 bases sitting between them. Germline V gene lookup returns CDR1 SGHTA and CDR2 FQGTGA. The CDR3 is made up of 13 amino acids. Here the CDR3 reads CASSFDWNTEAFF. Written as DNA, the CDR3 is TGTGCCAGCAGCTTTGACTGGAACACTGAAGCTTTCTTT.

The chain has TRBV10-3 and TRBJ2-5, with D maybe TRBD1 (5 bases). Germline V gene lookup returns CDR1 ENHRY and CDR2 SYGVKD. This CDR3 has 15 residues. The germline V and J ends were trimmed by 0 bases and 3 bases, with 11 bases remaining between them. The CDR3 DNA reads as TGTGCCATCAGTGAGTCGGGGCAGGGCAAAGAGACCCAGTACTTC. This encodes CAISESGQGKETQYF.

This clonotype turned up a few times. The rearrangement uses TRBV10-3 and TRBJ1-1; D unclear. The germline V and J ends were trimmed by 10 bases and 0 bases, with 21 bases remaining between them. The CDR3 runs to 16 residues. Germline V gene sequence: CDR1 ENHRY, CDR2 SYGVKD. The CDR3 protein is CATRHPRSLMNTEAFF. CDR3 coding DNA: TGTGCCACGAGACACCCCCGTTCTCTTATGAACACTGAAGCTTTCTTT.

The chain is built from TRBV9 and TRBJ2-5, with D perhaps TRBD1 (6 bases). This CDR3 has 16 amino acids. Germline V gene data show CDR1 as SGDLS and CDR2 as YYNGEE. V was cut by 3 bases and J by 3 bases, with 18 bases left in between. The CDR3 sequence: CASSGSVVGAKETQYF. In DNA form, the CDR3 reads TGTGCCAGCAGCGGTTCAGTCGTGGGGGCGAAAGAGACCCAGTACTTC.

This clonotype showed up just a few times. This chain joins TRBV29-1 and TRBJ1-1, with a possible D match to TRBD1 (6 bases). With 5 bases removed from V and 0 bases from J, the gap between germline ends came to 10 bases. The CDR3 sequence is 13 residues long. Germline V gene sequence: CDR1 SQVTM, CDR2 ANQGSEA. The CDR3 loop reads CSVLGQLNTEAFF. The DNA for the CDR3 is TGCAGCGTTTTAGGACAGCTGAACACTGAAGCTTTCTTT.

This clonotype was counted many times. This chain links TRBV23-1 with TRBJ2-5, with a tentative D call TRBD1 (5 bases). TRBV23-1 is an ORF, with its function uncertain. This CDR3 has 15 amino acids. V gave up 3 bases and J gave up 3 bases, with 14 bases separating them. The CDR3 spells CASSQAGLTKETQYF. CDR3 nucleotide sequence: TGCGCCAGCAGTCAGGCAGGGCTTACTAAAGAGACCCAGTACTTC.

This clonotype was observed a handful of times. V and J are TRBV28 and TRBJ2-7; D call uncertain. V lost 6 bases, J lost 1 base, and 10 bases lay in between. CDR1 and CDR2 (germline): MDHEN, SYDVKM. CDR3 length equals 13 residues. CDR3: CASRQDESYEQYV. As DNA, the CDR3 is TGTGCCAGCAGGCAAGACGAGTCCTACGAGCAGTACGTC.

The chain carries TRBV7-7 and TRBJ2-6; D tentatively reads TRBD1 or TRBD2 (5 bases each). The CDR3 loop spans 17 amino acids. Germline V lookup: CDR1 SSHAT, CDR2 FNYEAQ (reference sequence). V was pared by 5 bases and J by 0 bases, with 14 bases between. The CDR3 region is CASSPGTADSGANVLTF. DNA of the CDR3: TGTGCCAGCAGCCCCGGGACGGCCGACTCTGGGGCCAACGTCCTGACTTTC. Combining the CDR3 with reference TRBV7-7 and TRBJ2-6 gives the whole variable domain GAGVSQSPRYKVTKRGQDVTLRCDPISSHATLYWYQQALGQGPEFLTYFNYEAQPDKSGLPSDRFSAERPEGSISTLTIQRTEQRDSAMYRCASSPGTADSGANVLTFGAGSRLTVL.

This clonotype was seen a handful of times. The chain carries TRBV20-1 and TRBJ1-2; 8 nucleotides agree with TRBD1. Per the germline V gene, CDR1 is DFQATT and CDR2 is SNEGSKA (reference sequence). The CDR3 loop spans 15 amino acids. Unmatched junction bases numbered 8, after V lost 0 bases and J lost 5 bases. CDR3 loop: CSARDYPRTGYGYTF. In nucleotides, the CDR3 is TGCAGTGCTAGAGACTACCCCCGGACAGGGTATGGCTACACCTTC.

The chain recombines TRBV7-8 with TRBJ2-3, with D perhaps TRBD2 (7 bases). Trimming removed 8 bases from V and 3 bases from J, with 18 bases in between. The germline V gene encodes CDR1 SGHVS and CDR2 FQNEAQ. The length of the CDR3 is 15 residues. The CDR3 DNA reads TGTGCCAGCGTGGTGGGGGGGCCAGTTACAGATACGCAGTATTTT. Translating it yields CASVVGGPVTDTQYF.

This clonotype was counted at least ten times. This sequence joins TRBV20-1 and TRBJ2-7, with 7 bases aligning to TRBD2. Per germline, CDR1 DFQATT and CDR2 SNEGSKA (reference sequence). Germline trimming cut 1 base from V and 2 bases from J; bases unmatched to any gene: 8. CDR3 length: 15 amino acids. CDR3 sequence reads: CSARARGGPPYEQYV. Here the CDR3 DNA reads TGCAGTGCTAGAGCCCGCGGGGGACCCCCCTACGAGCAGTACGTC.

This clonotype was counted only a few times. This chain joins TRBV10-3 and TRBJ2-3; 9 bases agree with TRBD2. Germline trimming cut 6 bases from V and 6 bases from J; bases unmatched to any gene: 7. The germline CDR1 and CDR2 sequences are ENHRY and SYGVKD. CDR3 size: 14 residues. CDR3 in amino acids: CAIRSGGPGDTQYF. The CDR3 nucleotides read TGTGCCATCAGAAGCGGGGGGCCCGGCGATACGCAGTATTTT.

This clonotype was found a few times. The rearrangement links TRBV7-9 to TRBJ2-5, with TRBD1 matching over 10 bases. The germline V gene has CDR1 SEHNR and CDR2 FQNEAQ (reference sequence). This CDR3 is 16 amino acids long. V was clipped by 2 bases and J by 5 bases; unmatched bases: 8. In DNA form, the CDR3 reads TGTGCCAGCAGCTTAATCCGGGACAGGGGTTTGGAGACCCAGTACTTC. Translation: CASSLIRDRGLETQYF.

This rearrangement joins TRBV12-3 or TRBV12-4 to TRBJ1-5, with no clear D. The germline V and J ends were trimmed by 4 bases and 2 bases, with 6 bases remaining between them. This CDR3 spans 13 amino acids. As DNA, the CDR3 is TGTGCCAGCAGTTCGACGGGCAATCAGCCCCAGCATTTT. Translation: CASSSTGNQPQHF.

This clonotype came up a few times. V gene TRBV12-3 or TRBV12-4 combines with J gene TRBJ2-1; 9 bases are a match to TRBD2. V dropped 8 bases and J dropped 10; count of bases not matched to a gene: 9. The CDR3 runs to 13 residues. The CDR3 sequence is CASEGQRGAEQFF. CDR3 sequence (DNA): TGTGCCAGCGAGGGGCAGCGGGGGGCGGAGCAGTTCTTC.

The chain carries TRBV5-1 and TRBJ1-1; D gene unclear. Trimming left V 5 bases short and J 4 bases short, with 6 bases between. The germline V gene has CDR1 SGHRS and CDR2 YFSETQ. The CDR3 covers 11 residues. CDR3 nucleotide sequence: TGCGCCAGCAGGGTCGGCACTGAAGCTTTCTTT. Its translation: CASRVGTEAFF.

V usage is TRBV4-3 and J usage is TRBJ2-3; D is possibly TRBD1 (5 bases). This CDR3 is 15 amino acids long. Trimming left V 0 bases short and J 4 bases short, with 11 bases between. Germline values: CDR1 LGHNA, CDR2 YSLEER. CDR3 DNA sequence: TGCGCCAGCAGCCAAGATTCAGGGTCCCCAGATACGCAGTATTTT. Protein: CASSQDSGSPDTQYF.